This T cell receptor (beta chain) was profiled in a study of beta chain features in type 1 diabetes. Study in general: Summed over all samples, the examined sorted cells came to more than 85 million. Findings and limits, study-wide: More deletions and fewer insertions at VDJ junctions were found in patients with type 1 diabetes. Shortening that was moderate but significant affected the TCRB CDR3s of Type 1 diabetes patients in all four CD4+ subsets.

Looked up from germline, CDR1 is SGHRS and CDR2 is YFSETQ. This CDR3 comprises 16 residues. Deletions cut 0 bases from V and 3 bases from J, with 16 bases between. The entirety of the isolated RNA underwent reverse transcription, so expressed TCRB transcripts were sequenced. Repertoires were generated with immunoSEQ multiplex PCR, while TCRdb's copy carries only in-frame clones and drops some. The sample has about 160,000 clones, 7.8% seen once. This clone was counted a few times. Its specificity is unknown. The chain joins TRBV5-1 to TRBJ2-7; D gene uncertain. The receptor comes from a woman aged 40 to 49 with type 1 diabetes. Input material: central memory CD4+ T cells from blood. The CDR3 here is CASSLGLSTADYEQYF. As DNA, the CDR3 is TGCGCCAGCAGCTTGGGATTATCCACAGCTGACTACGAGCAGTACTTC. The full variable domain, in which reference TRBV5-1 and TRBJ2-7 provide the parts outside the CDR3, is KAGVTQTPRYLIKTRGQQVTLSCSPISGHRSVSWYQQTPGQGLQFLFEYFSETQRNKGNFPGRFSGRQFSNSRSEMNVSTLELGDSALYLCASSLGLSTADYEQYFGPGTRLTVT.